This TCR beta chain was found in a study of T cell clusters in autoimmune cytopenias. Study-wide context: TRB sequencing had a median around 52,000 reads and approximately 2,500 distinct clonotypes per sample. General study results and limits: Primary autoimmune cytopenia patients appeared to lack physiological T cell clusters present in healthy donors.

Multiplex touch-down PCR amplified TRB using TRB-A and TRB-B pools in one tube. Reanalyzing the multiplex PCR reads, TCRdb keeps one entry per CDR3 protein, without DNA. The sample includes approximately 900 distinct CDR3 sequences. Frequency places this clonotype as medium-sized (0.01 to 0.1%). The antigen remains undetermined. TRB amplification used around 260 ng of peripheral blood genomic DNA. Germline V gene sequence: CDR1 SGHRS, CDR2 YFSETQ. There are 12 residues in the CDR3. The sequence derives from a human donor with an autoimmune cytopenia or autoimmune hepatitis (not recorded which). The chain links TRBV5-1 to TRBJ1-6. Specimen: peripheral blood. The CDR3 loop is CASSIGREPLHF.